A single sample is the source of the 13 T cell receptor beta chains below, sequenced in a study of T cells after yellow fever vaccination. TCRdb used MiXCR to reprocess the 5' RACE reads, holding one entry per CDR3 protein. The table records approximately 69,000 distinct CDR3 sequences, 4.5% to 7.5% of them present only once. Specimen: CD4+ T cells sorted from PBMCs, collected less than 16 days after the first yellow fever vaccination. The source of these receptors is a young man who received the YFV17D yellow fever vaccine.

This clonotype was picked up many times. CDR3 sequence (DNA): TGTGCCACCAGCAGCGGGGGCTCCGGGGAGCTGTTTTTT. Its protein is CATSSGGSGELFF. The chain links TRBV15 to TRBJ2-2; D tentatively reads TRBD1 or TRBD2 (6 bases each). V was trimmed by 3 bases and J by 6 bases, leaving 8 bases between them. The CDR3 consists of 13 residues. Germline lookup yields CDR1 LNHNV and CDR2 YYDKDF (reference sequence).

The sample holds many counts of this clonotype. This chain connects TRBV4-1 to TRBJ2-7, with a weak D call TRBD1 (6 bases). The CDR3 consists of 17 residues. V was trimmed by 2 bases and J by 2 bases, leaving 19 bases between them. CDR1 MGHRA and CDR2 YSYEKL come from the germline V gene. The CDR3 loop reads CASSQPRRQGITYEQYV. The CDR3 DNA is TGCGCCAGCAGCCAACCTCGGCGCCAGGGGATCACCTACGAGCAGTACGTC.

This chain joins TRBV19 and TRBJ2-1; 7 nucleotides align to TRBD2. Germline V lookup: CDR1 LNHDA, CDR2 SQIVND (reference sequence). This CDR3 has 14 amino acids. Trimming cost V 2 bases and J 10 bases; bases outside gene matches: 8. This CDR3 reads CASSIRSGGDEQFF. For the CDR3, the DNA is TGTGCCAGTAGTATAAGGTCTGGGGGGGACGAGCAGTTCTTC.

This clonotype was observed at least ten times. This chain links TRBV7-9 with TRBJ2-1, with D possibly being TRBD2 (6 bases). Deletions cut 5 bases from V and 6 bases from J, with 17 bases between. This CDR3 has 15 amino acids. The germline V gene has CDR1 SEHNR and CDR2 FQNEAQ (reference sequence). DNA for the CDR3: TGTGCCAGCAGCCCCGGAGGAGGGCTCAGCAATGAGCAGTTCTTC. It codes for CASSPGGGLSNEQFF.

In its sample, this clonotype was seen many times. This chain joins TRBV11-2 and TRBJ2-5; D gene uncertain. Germline CDR1 SGHAT, CDR2 FQNNGV. V was pared by 5 bases and J by 5 bases, with 15 bases between. The CDR3 is 14 residues long. The CDR3 sequence is CASSGATVGETQYF. CDR3 in DNA: TGTGCCAGCAGCGGAGCTACGGTGGGGGAGACCCAGTACTTC.

This clonotype has at least ten counts. The J gene is TRBJ1-2, the V gene TRBV12-3 or TRBV12-4, with 7 bases aligning to TRBD1. The CDR3 contains 13 residues. J lost 4 bases, V lost 6 bases, and 5 bases had no gene match. Here the CDR3 reads CASSRQGPYGYTF. CDR3 nucleotides: TGTGCCAGCAGCCGACAGGGTCCCTATGGCTACACCTTC.

This clonotype appeared many times. This rearrangement joins TRBV5-6 to TRBJ2-3, with 10 bases fitting TRBD1. V was clipped by 3 bases and J by 6 bases; unmatched bases: 4. There are 14 residues in the CDR3. CDR1 and CDR2 (germline): SGHDT, YYEEEE. The CDR3 nucleotides are TGTGCCAGCAGCTCGCTGACAGGGGGCGATACGCAGTATTTT. Its translation: CASSSLTGGDTQYF.

The sample holds many counts of this clonotype. V gene TRBV7-9 combines with J gene TRBJ1-1; no clear D. CDR1 and CDR2 (germline): SEHNR, FQNEAQ (reference sequence). V was pared by 2 bases and J by 6 bases, with 10 bases between. The CDR3 is 13 amino acids. CDR3: CASSLRIVPEAFF. The CDR3 region has the DNA TGTGCCAGCAGCTTAAGGATAGTCCCTGAAGCTTTCTTT.

This clonotype was counted at least ten times. This chain uses TRBV25-1 with TRBJ2-6, with TRBD1 identical over 7 bases. The CDR3 totals 12 residues. J was trimmed by 13 bases and V by 7 bases; bases with no gene match: 7. Germline CDR1 MGHDK, CDR2 SYGVNS. The DNA for the CDR3 is TGTGCCAGCACCTGGGACAGTAGGGTCCTGACTTTC. Encoded protein: CASTWDSRVLTF.

This clonotype was seen many times. The chain carries TRBV10-3 and TRBJ1-2, with D possibly being TRBD1 (6 bases). This CDR3 is built from 12 residues. Between the trimmed V and J ends, which lost 3 bases and 6 bases, there was a span of 8 bases. Per germline, CDR1 ENHRY and CDR2 SYGVKD. The CDR3 here is CAISENRDGYTF. In DNA form, the CDR3 reads TGTGCCATCAGTGAAAACAGGGATGGCTACACCTTC.

This clonotype was detected many times. The gene calls are TRBV12-3 or TRBV12-4 and TRBJ2-1; 8 nucleotides line up with TRBD2. The CDR3 extends over 18 amino acids. The trim removed 4 bases at V and 0 bases at J, leaving 11 bases unmatched. CDR3 sequence: CASSSVLAATGSYNEQFF. CDR3 nucleotide sequence: TGTGCCAGCAGTTCGGTACTAGCGGCCACGGGCTCCTACAATGAGCAGTTCTTC.

This clonotype was detected ten times or more. The V call is TRBV12-3 or TRBV12-4, the J call TRBJ2-3, with 10 bases that match TRBD2. The CDR3 spans 15 residues. J gave up 7 bases and V 6 bases, and 10 bases lay outside the gene matches. The CDR3 nucleotides read TGTGCCAGCAGCTATCGTAGCGGGGGGCAGAATACGCAGTATTTT. This translates into CASSYRSGGQNTQYF.

This clonotype occurred a few times. The gene calls are TRBV28 and TRBJ1-1, with 7 bases identical to TRBD1. Germline CDR1 MDHEN, CDR2 SYDVKM. The CDR3 has 15 residues. J lost 7 bases, V lost 3 bases, and 11 bases had no gene match. CDR3 DNA sequence: TGTGCCAGCAGTTTTGAGGGGGCCCCTAGGAGTGAAGCTTTCTTT. It yields the protein CASSFEGAPRSEAFF.